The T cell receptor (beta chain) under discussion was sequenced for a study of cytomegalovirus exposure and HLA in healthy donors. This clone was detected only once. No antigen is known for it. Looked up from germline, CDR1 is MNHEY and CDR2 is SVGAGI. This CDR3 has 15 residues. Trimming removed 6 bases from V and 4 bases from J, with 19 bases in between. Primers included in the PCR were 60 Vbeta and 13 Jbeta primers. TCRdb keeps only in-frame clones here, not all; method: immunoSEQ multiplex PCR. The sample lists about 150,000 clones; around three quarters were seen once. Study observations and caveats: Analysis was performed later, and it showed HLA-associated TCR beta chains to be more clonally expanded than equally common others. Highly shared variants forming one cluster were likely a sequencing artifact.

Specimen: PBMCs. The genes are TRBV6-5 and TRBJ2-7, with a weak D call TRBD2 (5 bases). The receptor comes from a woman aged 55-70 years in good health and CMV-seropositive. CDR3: CASSRIEGVRYEQYF. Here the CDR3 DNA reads TGTGCCAGCAGCCGAATCGAGGGAGTACGTTACGAGCAGTACTTC.